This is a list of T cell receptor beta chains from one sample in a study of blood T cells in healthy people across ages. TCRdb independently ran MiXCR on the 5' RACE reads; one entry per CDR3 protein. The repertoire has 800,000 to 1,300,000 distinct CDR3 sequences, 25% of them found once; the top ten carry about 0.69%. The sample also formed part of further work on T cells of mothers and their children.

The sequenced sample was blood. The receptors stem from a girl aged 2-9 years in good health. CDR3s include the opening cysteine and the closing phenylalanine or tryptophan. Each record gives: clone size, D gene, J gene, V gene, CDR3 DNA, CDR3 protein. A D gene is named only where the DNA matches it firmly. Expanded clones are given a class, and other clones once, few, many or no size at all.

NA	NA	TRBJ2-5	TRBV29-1	TGCAGCGTTGGGGCGGGGACATATCAGGGGGAGACCCAGTACTTC	CSVGAGTYQGETQYF
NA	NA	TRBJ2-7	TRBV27	TGTGCCAGCAGTCGTCAAGTGGTAGCTGCTGCCGAGCAGTACTTC	CASSRQVVAAAEQYF
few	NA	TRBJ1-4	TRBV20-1	TGCAGTGCTAGAGACGAAAGAGCAACTAATGAAAAACTGTTTTTT	CSARDERATNEKLFF
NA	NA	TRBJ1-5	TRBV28	TGTGCCAGCAGTTTTTCCCCGGCGGTCGGCAATCAGCCCCAGCATTTT	CASSFSPAVGNQPQHF
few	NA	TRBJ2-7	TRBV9	TGTGCCAGCAGCGTAGATGGGACCCACGTCGACGAGCAGTACTTC	CASSVDGTHVDEQYF
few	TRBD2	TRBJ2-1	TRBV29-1	TGCAGCGTTGAGCTTGGCGGGGGGAACTACAATGAGCAGTTCTTC	CSVELGGGNYNEQFF
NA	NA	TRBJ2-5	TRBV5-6	TGTGCCAGCAGCTTGGGACCCAAGGCCCAGTACTTC	CASSLGPKAQYF
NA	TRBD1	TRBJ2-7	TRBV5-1	TGCGCCAGCAGCCCGGGATTGACAGGGGGCTTTCACGAGCAGTACTTC	CASSPGLTGGFHEQYF
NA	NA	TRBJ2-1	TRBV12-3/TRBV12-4	TGTGCCAGCAGTCAAATTCGCAATGAGCAGTTCTTC	CASSQIRNEQFF
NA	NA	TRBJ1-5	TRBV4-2	TGTGCCAGCAGCCAAGATTGGGAGGTCGACGGCAGGCAGTCCAATCAGCCCCAGCATTTT	CASSQDWEVDGRQSNQPQHF
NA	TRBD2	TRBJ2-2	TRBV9	TGTGCCAGCAGCGCCTCCGGGGGGACGGACGCCGGGGAGCTGTTTTTT	CASSASGGTDAGELFF
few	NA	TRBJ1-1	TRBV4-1	TGCGCCAGCAGCCTTATCCGGGCAGACTTGAACACTGAAGCTTTCTTT	CASSLIRADLNTEAFF
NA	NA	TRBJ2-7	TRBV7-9	TGTGCCAGCAGCCCGTCGACCGCCTACGAGCAGTACTTC	CASSPSTAYEQYF